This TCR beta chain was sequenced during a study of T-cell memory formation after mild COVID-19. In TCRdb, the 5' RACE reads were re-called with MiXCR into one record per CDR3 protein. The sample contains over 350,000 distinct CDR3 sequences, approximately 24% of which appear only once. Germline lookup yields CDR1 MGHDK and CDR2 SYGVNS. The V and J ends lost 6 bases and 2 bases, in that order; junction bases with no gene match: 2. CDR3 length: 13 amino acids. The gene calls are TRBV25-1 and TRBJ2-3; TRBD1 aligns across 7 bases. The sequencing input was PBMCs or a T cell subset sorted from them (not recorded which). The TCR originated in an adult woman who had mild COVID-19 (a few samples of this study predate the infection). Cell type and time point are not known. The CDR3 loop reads CASRGGFTDTQYF. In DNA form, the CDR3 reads TGTGCCAGCAGAGGGGGCTTCACAGATACGCAGTATTTT.